The 21 T cell receptor beta chains reported below all come from one sample, sequenced in a study of T cell repertoires in cytomegalovirus infection. TCRdb fed the reads into MiXCR, producing one record per CDR3 protein. The sample has 300,000 or so distinct CDR3 sequences; roughly 23% are singletons. Sequencing was carried out using PBMCs. The receptors here all came from a human donor in good health (CMV status not recorded). Some clones in this sample may be carry-over from other donors' samples.

This clonotype came up a few times. The gene calls are TRBV11-2 and TRBJ1-1; no reliable D call. This CDR3 is built from 13 residues. Trimming removed 0 bases from V and 5 bases from J, with 7 bases in between. Looked up from germline, CDR1 is SGHAT and CDR2 is FQNNGV. The CDR3 nucleotides are TGTGCCAGCAGCTTAGATCGAAGGACTGAAGCTTTCTTT. It translates to CASSLDRRTEAFF.

This clonotype has just a few counts. The chain recombines TRBV20-1 with TRBJ2-1, with D maybe TRBD1 (6 bases). Germline V gene data show CDR1 as DFQATT and CDR2 as SNEGSKA (reference sequence). The CDR3 length is 14 residues. V lost 5 bases to trimming and J lost 4 bases, with 15 bases between them. CDR3: CSAVQWGPYNEQFF. The CDR3 nucleotides read TGCAGTGCTGTACAGTGGGGGCCATACAATGAGCAGTTCTTC.

The chain combines TRBV4-1 with TRBJ1-2; 8 bases are shared with TRBD1. The CDR3 totals 15 residues. Looked up from germline, CDR1 is MGHRA and CDR2 is YSYEKL. The J segment lost 4 bases and the V segment lost 4 bases, leaving 8 bases of the junction unmatched. The DNA of the CDR3 is TGCGCCAGCAGCCCCGGGACAGGAGAAACCTATGGCTACACCTTC. This codes for CASSPGTGETYGYTF.

The chain recombines TRBV28 with TRBJ1-3; D unclear. The V end lost 5 bases, the J end lost 4 bases, and 15 bases lay between the germline ends. Germline V gene sequence: CDR1 MDHEN, CDR2 SYDVKM. The CDR3 covers 15 residues. The CDR3 here is CASSQIRISGNTIYF. The CDR3 DNA reads TGTGCCAGCAGTCAAATCAGAATATCCGGAAACACCATATATTTT.

This rearrangement joins TRBV20-1 to TRBJ2-7; D perhaps matches TRBD2 (5 bases). Germline V gene sequence: CDR1 DFQATT, CDR2 SNEGSKA (reference sequence). The CDR3 totals 11 residues. The V end lost 2 bases, the J end lost 5 bases, and 7 bases lay between the germline ends. The CDR3 region is CSARKADEQYF. The CDR3 DNA sequence: TGCAGTGCTAGAAAAGCGGACGAGCAGTACTTC.

In its sample, this clonotype was seen once. The gene calls are TRBV29-1 and TRBJ2-1; unclear D gene. Germline values: CDR1 SQVTM, CDR2 ANQGSEA. V lost 7 bases and J 6 bases, leaving 7 bases between the germline ends. The CDR3 has 10 residues. The CDR3 DNA sequence: TGCAGCGCCCTCGTCAATGAGCAGTTCTTC. Protein product: CSALVNEQFF.

J is TRBJ1-4 and V is TRBV12-3 or TRBV12-4; 8 bases agree with TRBD1. The length of the CDR3 is 14 residues. V lost 3 bases and J lost 8; bases outside the gene matches: 5. CDR3 nucleotides: TGTGCCAGCAGTTTTGGACAGGGAGGCGAAAAACTGTTTTTT. Amino acids: CASSFGQGGEKLFF.

This clonotype turned up a few times. The chain carries TRBV19 and TRBJ1-2, with D unresolved. In germline, CDR1 is LNHDA, CDR2 SQIVND (reference sequence). The CDR3 totals 15 residues. V was cut by 4 bases and J by 4 bases, with 16 bases left in between. The CDR3 is CASSRAGSTFYGYTF. For the CDR3, the DNA is TGTGCCAGTAGTAGGGCTGGATCGACCTTCTATGGCTACACCTTC.

This sequence joins TRBV2 and TRBJ1-1; possibly TRBD1 for D (5 bases). The CDR3 has 14 residues. V lost 3 bases to trimming and J lost 4 bases, with 12 bases between them. Germline V gene sequence: CDR1 SNHLY, CDR2 FYNNEI. The DNA for the CDR3 is TGTGCCAGCAGTGAGCAGGGTCTCGTCACTGAAGCTTTCTTT. This gives the protein CASSEQGLVTEAFF.

This clonotype was recorded many times. The chain uses TRBV6-1 and TRBJ2-3, with D possibly TRBD1 on 6 matching bases. Germline V gives CDR1 MNHNS, CDR2 SASEGT. The CDR3 is 14 residues long. V dropped 3 bases and J dropped 2 bases, with 9 bases sitting between them. Written as DNA, the CDR3 is TGTGCCAGCAGTGACAGGGGACCCACAGATACGCAGTATTTT. Translated, it gives CASSDRGPTDTQYF.

This clonotype showed up just a few times. The V call is TRBV6-5, the J call TRBJ2-3; weak D call: TRBD2 (7 bases). The CDR3 totals 15 residues. Trimming took off 1 base at V and 0 bases at J, with 8 bases between the two ends. Per the germline V gene, CDR1 is MNHEY and CDR2 is SVGAGI. DNA for the CDR3: TGTGCCAGCAGTTACTGGGGGGGCAGCACAGATACGCAGTATTTT. Translated: CASSYWGGSTDTQYF.

This chain connects TRBV2 to TRBJ2-1; 8 bases fit TRBD1. Per the germline V gene, CDR1 is SNHLY and CDR2 is FYNNEI. Trimming cost V 10 bases and J 16 bases; bases outside gene matches: 12. There are 11 residues in the CDR3. DNA of the CDR3: TGTGCCACCGGACAGGGAAATCCCCGCTTCTTC. It translates to CATGQGNPRFF. The whole variable domain, remainder taken from reference TRBV2 and TRBJ2-1, is EPEVTQTPSHQVTQMGQEVILRCVPISNHLYFYWYRQILGQKVEFLVSFYNNEISEKSEIFDDQFSVERPDGSNFTLKIRSTKLEDSAMYFCATGQGNPRFFGPGTRLTVL.

The chain employs TRBV28 and TRBJ1-5; TRBD1 aligns across 9 bases. CDR1 is MDHEN, CDR2 SYDVKM, per germline. CDR3 length equals 15 residues. The junction had 5 bases not matched to a gene; V was cut back by 6 bases and J by 2 bases. The DNA of the CDR3 is TGTGCCAGCAGCGTGGACAGGGGAGGCAATCAGCCCCAGCATTTT. Encoded protein: CASSVDRGGNQPQHF.

This clonotype was observed many times. This chain connects TRBV7-2 to TRBJ2-3; D uncertain. V was clipped by 5 bases and J by 2 bases, with 14 bases between them. This CDR3 region has 15 residues. Germline V lookup: CDR1 SGHTA, CDR2 FQGNSA. The CDR3 loop reads CASSPRIEYTDTQYF. DNA of the CDR3: TGTGCCAGCAGCCCCCGAATAGAGTACACAGATACGCAGTATTTT.

The chain uses TRBV7-2 and TRBJ2-7; D gene ambiguous. Germline V gene data show CDR1 as SGHTA and CDR2 as FQGNSA. Trimming took 4 bases from V and 4 from J, leaving 8 bases between them. The CDR3 has 12 residues. This CDR3 is CASSSRAYEQYF. Written as DNA, the CDR3 is TGTGCCAGCAGCTCCCGGGCATACGAGCAGTACTTC.

The chain has TRBV7-9 and TRBJ1-4, with 9 bases fitting TRBD1. The V gene end was trimmed by 5 bases and the J gene end by 5 bases; junction bases not matched to a gene: 6. The V gene's germline CDR1 is SEHNR and CDR2 FQNEAQ (reference sequence). The CDR3 sequence is 15 residues long. CDR3 coding DNA: TGTGCCAGCAGCGTAGGGGACAGGGAGAATGAAAAACTGTTTTTT. Translated: CASSVGDRENEKLFF.

With respect to this clonotype: It is likely a read error, because the conserved phenylalanine at the end of the CDR3 is missing. The genes are TRBV10-3 and TRBJ2-5; a possible D gene is TRBD2 (5 bases). The germline V gene has CDR1 ENHRY and CDR2 SYGVKD. The CDR3 runs 16 residues. The V gene lost 3 bases and the J gene lost 0 bases, with 14 bases spanning the gap. CDR3 nucleotide sequence: TGTGCCATCAGTGACCCGGGGAGAGGGAACCAAGAGACCCAGTACTGC. Encoded protein: CAISDPGRGNQETQYC.

Points on this clonotype: One base away lies a much larger clone, so this may be a sequencing read error. The chain combines TRBV7-6 with TRBJ2-1; TRBD2 might be the D (6 bases). The CDR3 runs 12 residues. V was pared by 5 bases and J by 9 bases, with 11 bases between. Germline assignment: CDR1 SGHVS and CDR2 FNYEAQ. The CDR3 spells CASSTREAEQFF. Here the CDR3 DNA reads TGTGCCAGCAGCACTAGGGAGGCTGAGCAGTTCTTC.

This clonotype was seen only a few times. J is TRBJ2-5 and V is TRBV12-3 or TRBV12-4; D call uncertain. The V end was cut by 5 bases, the J end by 5 bases, with 9 bases between. This CDR3 has 12 residues. CDR3 DNA: TGTGCCAGCAGTCCGGACCGGGAGACCCAGTACTTC. It encodes CASSPDRETQYF.

The chain is built from TRBV4-3 and TRBJ2-5; D uncertain. From germline, CDR1 is LGHNA and CDR2 YSLEER. Deletions cut 2 bases from V and 4 bases from J, with 8 bases between. The CDR3 runs 13 residues. CDR3 coding DNA: TGCGCCAGCAGCCAACGAAGAGTAGAGACCCAGTACTTC. This translates into CASSQRRVETQYF.

The sample holds one count of this clonotype. A much larger clone differs by one base, so this may be a read error. The DNA of the CDR3 is TGTGCCAGCAGTGAAGCGCGGCGGGTCGTGGCTGAAGCTTTCTTT. Translated: CASSEARRVVAEAFF. The chain couples TRBV6-1 to TRBJ1-1; D is unclear. Trimming took 0 bases from V and 6 from J, leaving 14 bases between them. The CDR3 is 15 residues long. Germline CDR1 is MNHNS and CDR2 is SASEGT.